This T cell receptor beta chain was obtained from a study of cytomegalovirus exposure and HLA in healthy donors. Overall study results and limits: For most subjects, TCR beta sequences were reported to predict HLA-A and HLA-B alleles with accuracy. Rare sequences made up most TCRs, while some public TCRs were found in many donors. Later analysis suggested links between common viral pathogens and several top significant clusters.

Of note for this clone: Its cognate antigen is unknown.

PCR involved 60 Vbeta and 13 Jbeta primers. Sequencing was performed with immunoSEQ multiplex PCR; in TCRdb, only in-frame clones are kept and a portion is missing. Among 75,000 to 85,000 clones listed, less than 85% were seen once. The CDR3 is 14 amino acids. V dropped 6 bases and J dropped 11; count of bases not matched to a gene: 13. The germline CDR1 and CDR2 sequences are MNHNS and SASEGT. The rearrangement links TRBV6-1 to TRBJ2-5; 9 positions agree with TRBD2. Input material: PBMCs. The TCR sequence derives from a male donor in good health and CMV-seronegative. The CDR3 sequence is CASRPLAGPGEQYF. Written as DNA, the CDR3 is TGTGCCAGCAGGCCTCTAGCGGGGCCGGGGGAGCAGTACTTC.